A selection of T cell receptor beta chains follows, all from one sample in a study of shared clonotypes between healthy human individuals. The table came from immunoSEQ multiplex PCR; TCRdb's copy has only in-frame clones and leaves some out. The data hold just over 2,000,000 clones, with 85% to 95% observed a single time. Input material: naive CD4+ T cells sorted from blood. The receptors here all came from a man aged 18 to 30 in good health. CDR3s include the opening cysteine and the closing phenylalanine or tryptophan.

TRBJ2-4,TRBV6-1,CASSRESLAKNIQYF
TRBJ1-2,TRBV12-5,CASGQDSYYGYTF
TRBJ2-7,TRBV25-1,CASRPPGQTYEQYF
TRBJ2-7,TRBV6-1,CASSEEGSYEQYF
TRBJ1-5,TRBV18,CASSPGTDSNQPQHF
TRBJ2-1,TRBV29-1,CSVEWGAINEQFF
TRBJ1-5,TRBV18,CASSPADQPQHF
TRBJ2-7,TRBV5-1,CASSRVAGTSGGMIFEQYF
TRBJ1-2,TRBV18,CASSPGPSDGYTF
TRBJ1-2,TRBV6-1,CASSEAGPHYGYTF
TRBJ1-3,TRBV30,CAWSVRGPGAGNTIYF
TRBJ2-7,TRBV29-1,CSVLAPGTTSYEQYF
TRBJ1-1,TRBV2,CASSESRVKTEAFF
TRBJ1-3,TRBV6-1,CASSVQTGTGSGNTIYF
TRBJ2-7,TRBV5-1,CASSSGQGGEQYF
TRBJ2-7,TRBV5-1,CASSLSSGVDPYEQYF
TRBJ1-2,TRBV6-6,CASRGGGGYGYTF